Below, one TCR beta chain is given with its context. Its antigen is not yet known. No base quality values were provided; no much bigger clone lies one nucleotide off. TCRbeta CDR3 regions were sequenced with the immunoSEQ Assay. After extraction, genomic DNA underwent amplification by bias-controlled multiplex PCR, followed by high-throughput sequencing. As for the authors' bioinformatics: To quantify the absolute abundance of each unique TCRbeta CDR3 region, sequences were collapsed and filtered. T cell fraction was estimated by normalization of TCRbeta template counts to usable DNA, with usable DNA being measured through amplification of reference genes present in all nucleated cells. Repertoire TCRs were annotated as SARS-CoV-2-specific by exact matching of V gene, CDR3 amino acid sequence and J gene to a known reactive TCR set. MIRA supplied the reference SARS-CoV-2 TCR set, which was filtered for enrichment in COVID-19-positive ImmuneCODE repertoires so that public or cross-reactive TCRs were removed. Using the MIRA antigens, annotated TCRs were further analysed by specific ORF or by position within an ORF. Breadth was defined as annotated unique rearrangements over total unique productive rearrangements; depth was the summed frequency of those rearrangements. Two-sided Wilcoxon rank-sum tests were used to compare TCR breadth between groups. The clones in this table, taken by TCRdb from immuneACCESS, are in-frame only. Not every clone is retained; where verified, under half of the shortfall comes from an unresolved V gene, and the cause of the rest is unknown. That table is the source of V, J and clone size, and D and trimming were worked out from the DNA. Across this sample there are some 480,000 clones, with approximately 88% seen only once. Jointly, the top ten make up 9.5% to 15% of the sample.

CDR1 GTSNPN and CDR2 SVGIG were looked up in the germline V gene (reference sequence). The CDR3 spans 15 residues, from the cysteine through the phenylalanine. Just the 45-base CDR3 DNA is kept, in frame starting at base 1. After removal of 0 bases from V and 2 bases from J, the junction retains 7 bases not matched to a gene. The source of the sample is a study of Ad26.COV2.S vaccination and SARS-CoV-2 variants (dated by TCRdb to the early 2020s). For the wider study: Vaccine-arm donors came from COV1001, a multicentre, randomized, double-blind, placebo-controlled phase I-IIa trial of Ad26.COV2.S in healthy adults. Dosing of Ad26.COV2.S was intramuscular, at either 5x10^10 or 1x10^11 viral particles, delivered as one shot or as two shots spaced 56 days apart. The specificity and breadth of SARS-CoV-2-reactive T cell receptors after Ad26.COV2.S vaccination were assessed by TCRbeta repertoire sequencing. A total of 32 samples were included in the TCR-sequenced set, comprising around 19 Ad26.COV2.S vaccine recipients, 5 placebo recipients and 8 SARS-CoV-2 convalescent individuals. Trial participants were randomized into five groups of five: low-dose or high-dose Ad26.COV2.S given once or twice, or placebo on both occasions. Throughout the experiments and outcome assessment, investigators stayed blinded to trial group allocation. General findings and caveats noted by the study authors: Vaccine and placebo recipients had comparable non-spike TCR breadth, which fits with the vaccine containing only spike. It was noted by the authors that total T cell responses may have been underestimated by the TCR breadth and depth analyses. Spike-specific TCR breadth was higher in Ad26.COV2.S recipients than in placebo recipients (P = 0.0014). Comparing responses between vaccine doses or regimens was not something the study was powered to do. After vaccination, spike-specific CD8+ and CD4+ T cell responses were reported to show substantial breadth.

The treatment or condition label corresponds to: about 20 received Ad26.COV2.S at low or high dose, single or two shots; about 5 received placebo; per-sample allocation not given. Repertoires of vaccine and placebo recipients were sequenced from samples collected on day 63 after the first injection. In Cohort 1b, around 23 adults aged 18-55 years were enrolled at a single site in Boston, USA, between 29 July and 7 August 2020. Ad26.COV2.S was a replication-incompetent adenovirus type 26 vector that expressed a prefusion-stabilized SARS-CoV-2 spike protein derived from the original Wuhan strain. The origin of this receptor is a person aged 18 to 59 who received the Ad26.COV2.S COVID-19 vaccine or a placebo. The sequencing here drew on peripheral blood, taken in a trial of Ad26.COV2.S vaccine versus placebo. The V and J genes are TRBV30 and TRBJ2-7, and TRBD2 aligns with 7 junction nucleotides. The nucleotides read TGTGCCTGGAGTGTCGGAGGGAGGGTGGCCTACGAGCAGTACTTC. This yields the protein CAWSVGGRVAYEQYF. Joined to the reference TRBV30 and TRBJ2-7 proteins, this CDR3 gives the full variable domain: SQTIHQWPATLVQPVGSPLSLECTVEGTSNPNLYWYRQAAGRGLQLLFYSVGIGQISSEVPQNLSASRPQDRQFILSSKKLLLSDSGFYLCAWSVGGRVAYEQYFGPGTRLTVT.